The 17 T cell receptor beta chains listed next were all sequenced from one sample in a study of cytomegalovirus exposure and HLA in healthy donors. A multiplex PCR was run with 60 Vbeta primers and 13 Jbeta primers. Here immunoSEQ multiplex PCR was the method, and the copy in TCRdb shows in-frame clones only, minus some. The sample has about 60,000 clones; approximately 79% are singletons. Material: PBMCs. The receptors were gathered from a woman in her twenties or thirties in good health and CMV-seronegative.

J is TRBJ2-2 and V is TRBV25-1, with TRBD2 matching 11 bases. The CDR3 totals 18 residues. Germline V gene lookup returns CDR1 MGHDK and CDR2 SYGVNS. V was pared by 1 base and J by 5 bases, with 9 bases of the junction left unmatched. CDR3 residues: CASSEWIAGGLQTGELFF. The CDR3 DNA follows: TGTGCCAGCAGTGAATGGATAGCGGGGGGGCTTCAAACCGGGGAGCTGTTTTTT.

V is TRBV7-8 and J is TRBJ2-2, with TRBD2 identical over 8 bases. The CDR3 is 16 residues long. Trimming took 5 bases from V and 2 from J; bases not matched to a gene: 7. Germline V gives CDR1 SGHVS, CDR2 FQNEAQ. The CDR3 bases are TGTGCCAGCAGCCCCCCGGGGGGGCCAAACACCGGGGAGCTGTTTTTT. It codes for CASSPPGGPNTGELFF.

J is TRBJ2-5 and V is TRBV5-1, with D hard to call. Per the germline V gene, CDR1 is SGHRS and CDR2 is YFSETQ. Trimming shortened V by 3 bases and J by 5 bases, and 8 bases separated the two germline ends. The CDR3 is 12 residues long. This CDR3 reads CASSWSEETQYF. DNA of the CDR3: TGCGCCAGCAGCTGGAGCGAGGAGACCCAGTACTTC.

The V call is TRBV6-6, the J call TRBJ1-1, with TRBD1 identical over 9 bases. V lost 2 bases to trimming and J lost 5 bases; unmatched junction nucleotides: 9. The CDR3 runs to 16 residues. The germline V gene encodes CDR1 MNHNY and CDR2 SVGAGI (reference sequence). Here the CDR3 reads CASSYAPGTGRTEAFF. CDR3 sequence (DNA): TGTGCCAGCAGTTACGCCCCCGGGACAGGGAGGACTGAAGCTTTCTTT.

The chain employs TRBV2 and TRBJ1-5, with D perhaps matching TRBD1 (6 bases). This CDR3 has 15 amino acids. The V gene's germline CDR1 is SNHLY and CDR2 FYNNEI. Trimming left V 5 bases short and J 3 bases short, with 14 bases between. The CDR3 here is CASSSPDSANQPQHF. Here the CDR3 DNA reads TGTGCCAGCAGTTCACCGGACAGTGCCAATCAGCCCCAGCATTTT.

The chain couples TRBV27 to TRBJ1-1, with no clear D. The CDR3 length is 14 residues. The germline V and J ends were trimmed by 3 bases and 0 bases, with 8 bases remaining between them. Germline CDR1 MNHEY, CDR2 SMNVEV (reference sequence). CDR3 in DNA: TGTGCCAGCAGTTTGAACGGTCTGAACACTGAAGCTTTCTTT. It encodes CASSLNGLNTEAFF.

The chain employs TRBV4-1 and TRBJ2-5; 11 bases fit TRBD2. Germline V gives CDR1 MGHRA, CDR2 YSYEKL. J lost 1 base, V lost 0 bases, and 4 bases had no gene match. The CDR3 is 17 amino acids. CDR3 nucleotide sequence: TGCGCCAGCAGCCAAGAACTAGCGGGGGCCTTCCAAGAGACCCAGTACTTC. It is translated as CASSQELAGAFQETQYF.

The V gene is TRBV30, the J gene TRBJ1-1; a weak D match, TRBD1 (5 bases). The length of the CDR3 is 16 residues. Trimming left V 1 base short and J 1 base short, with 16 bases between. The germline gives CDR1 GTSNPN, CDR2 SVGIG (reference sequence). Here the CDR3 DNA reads TGTGCCTGGAGTGGCTGGGGCGCCACAACGAACACTGAAGCTTTCTTT. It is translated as CAWSGWGATTNTEAFF. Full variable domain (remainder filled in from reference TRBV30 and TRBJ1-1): SQTIHQWPATLVQPVGSPLSLECTVEGTSNPNLYWYRQAAGRGLQLLFYSVGIGQISSEVPQNLSASRPQDRQFILSSKKLLLSDSGFYLCAWSGWGATTNTEAFFGQGTRLTVV.

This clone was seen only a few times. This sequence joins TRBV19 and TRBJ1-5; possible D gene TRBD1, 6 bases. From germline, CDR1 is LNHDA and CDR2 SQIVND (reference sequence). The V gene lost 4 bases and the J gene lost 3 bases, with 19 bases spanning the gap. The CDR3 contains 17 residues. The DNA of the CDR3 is TGTGCCAGTAGTAATGCCGGGACACTGGGTTTCAATCAGCCCCAGCATTTT. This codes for CASSNAGTLGFNQPQHF.

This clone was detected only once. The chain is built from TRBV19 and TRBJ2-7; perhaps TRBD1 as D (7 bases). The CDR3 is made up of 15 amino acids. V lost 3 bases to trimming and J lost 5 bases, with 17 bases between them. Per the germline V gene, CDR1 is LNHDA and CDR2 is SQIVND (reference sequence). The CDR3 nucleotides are TGTGCCAGTAGTATTGGTCCAGGGGGGTTCAACGAGCAGTACGTC. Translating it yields CASSIGPGGFNEQYV.

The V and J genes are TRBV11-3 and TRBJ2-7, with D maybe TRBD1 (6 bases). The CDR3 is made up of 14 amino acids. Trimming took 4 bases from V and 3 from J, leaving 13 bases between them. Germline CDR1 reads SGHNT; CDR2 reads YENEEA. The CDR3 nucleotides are TGTGCCAGCAGCTGTCCCCGGGACAACTACGAGCAGTACGTC. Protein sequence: CASSCPRDNYEQYV.

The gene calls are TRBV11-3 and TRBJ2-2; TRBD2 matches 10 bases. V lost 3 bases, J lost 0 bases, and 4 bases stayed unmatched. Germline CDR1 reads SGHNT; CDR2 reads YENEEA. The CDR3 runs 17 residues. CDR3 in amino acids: CASSLELAGTNTGELFF. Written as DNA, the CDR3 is TGTGCCAGCAGCTTGGAACTAGCGGGGACGAACACCGGGGAGCTGTTTTTT.

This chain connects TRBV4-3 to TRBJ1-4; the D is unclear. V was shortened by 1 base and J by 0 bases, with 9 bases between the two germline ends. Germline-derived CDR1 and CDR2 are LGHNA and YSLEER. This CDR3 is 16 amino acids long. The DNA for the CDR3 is TGCGCCAGCAGCCAAGGGACGGGGACAACTAATGAAAAACTGTTTTTT. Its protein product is CASSQGTGTTNEKLFF.

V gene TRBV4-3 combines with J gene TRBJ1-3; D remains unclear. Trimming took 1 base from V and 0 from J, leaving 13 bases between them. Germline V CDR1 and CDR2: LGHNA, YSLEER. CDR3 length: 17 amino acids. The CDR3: CASSQGQDFISGNTIYF. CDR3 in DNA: TGCGCCAGCAGCCAAGGGCAGGACTTCATCTCTGGAAACACCATATATTTT.

CDR3 sequence reads: CATSGGQGVTGELFF. The CDR3 DNA sequence: TGTGCCACCAGCGGGGGACAGGGGGTTACCGGGGAGCTGTTTTTT. The rearrangement joins TRBV15 to TRBJ2-2; 11 positions match TRBD1. CDR1 LNHNV and CDR2 YYDKDF come from the germline V gene (reference sequence). The CDR3 spans 15 residues. The junction had 4 bases not matched to a gene; V was cut back by 5 bases and J by 5 bases.

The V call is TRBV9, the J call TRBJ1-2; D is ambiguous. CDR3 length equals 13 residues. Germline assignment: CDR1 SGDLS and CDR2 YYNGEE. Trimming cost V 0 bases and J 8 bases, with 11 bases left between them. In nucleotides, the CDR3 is TGTGCCAGCAGCGTAGTTGAGGGCTCCGGCTACACCTTC. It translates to CASSVVEGSGYTF.

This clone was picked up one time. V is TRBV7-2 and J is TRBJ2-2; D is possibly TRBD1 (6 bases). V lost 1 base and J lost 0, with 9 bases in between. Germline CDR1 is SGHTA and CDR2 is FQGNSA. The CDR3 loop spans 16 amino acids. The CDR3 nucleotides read TGTGCCAGCAGCTTAGAGGGGACAACGAACACCGGGGAGCTGTTTTTT. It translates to CASSLEGTTNTGELFF.